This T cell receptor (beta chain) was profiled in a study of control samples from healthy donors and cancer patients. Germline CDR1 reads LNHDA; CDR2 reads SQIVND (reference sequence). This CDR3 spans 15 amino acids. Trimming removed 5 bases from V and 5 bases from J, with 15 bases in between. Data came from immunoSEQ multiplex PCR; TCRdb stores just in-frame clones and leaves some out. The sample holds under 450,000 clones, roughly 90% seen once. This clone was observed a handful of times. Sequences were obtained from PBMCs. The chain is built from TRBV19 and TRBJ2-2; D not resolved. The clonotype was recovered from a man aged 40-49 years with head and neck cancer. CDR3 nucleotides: TGTGCCAGTAGTGTCGATAGGAGAGGTACCGGGGAGCTGTTTTTT. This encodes CASSVDRRGTGELFF.